This T cell receptor beta chain emerged from a study of blood T cell repertoires in COVID-19. Generated by immunoSEQ multiplex PCR, the TCRdb table keeps only in-frame clones and is missing some. Here the sample spans about 380,000 clones, around 87% being singletons. Recovery meant two consecutive negative NP/OP PCR tests, professional clearance, or resolved symptoms. V was cut by 4 bases and J by 2 bases, with 24 bases left in between. Germline CDR1 and CDR2: MGHRA and YSYEKL. The CDR3 has 19 residues. V and J are TRBV4-1 and TRBJ1-3; unclear D gene. Sequencing was performed on PBMCs or T cells enriched from blood (not recorded which). This TCR was recovered from a man aged 30 to 39 who had recovered from COVID-19. Written as DNA, the CDR3 is TGCGCCAGCAGCCTTAAGCAGCCGATGGCAGGCCCCACTGGAAACACCATATATTTT. This encodes CASSLKQPMAGPTGNTIYF.